Listed below are T cell receptor beta chains from one sample, sequenced in a study of T cell clonotyping in hematopoietic cell transplantation. Assay: immunoSEQ multiplex PCR; the TCRdb copy retains only in-frame clones and omits some. The sample has about 50,000 clones, just over 85% seen once; the top ten hold roughly 6%. Specimen: peripheral blood mononuclear cells, collected before stem cell transplant. The source of these receptors is a man in his fifties or sixties with biphenotypic leukemia. Some clones in this sample may be carry-over from other donors' samples. Both conserved end residues are part of each CDR3. The D gene is left open where the match is weak. Clone size appears in some rows only: once, few, many, or a class for an expanded clone.

TRBJ2-2 TRBV6-6 - - TGTGCCAGCAGTTACAGGGCTTACACCGGGGAGCTGTTTTTT CASSYRAYTGELFF
TRBJ2-7 TRBV2 TRBD1 - TGTGCCAGCAGGATGGACAGGGGATACGAGCAGTACTTC CASRMDRGYEQYF
TRBJ2-3 TRBV9 TRBD2 few TGTGCCAGCAGCGTAGAAGCGGGAGTTTGGACAGATACGCAGTATTTT CASSVEAGVWTDTQYF
TRBJ1-1 TRBV6-5 - - TGTGCCAGCAGTTACTGGACCGGGACAGAAGCTTTCTTT CASSYWTGTEAFF
TRBJ2-7 TRBV11-3 - - TGTGCCAGCACCAAGGACAGATTCTCCTACGAGCAGTACTTC CASTKDRFSYEQYF
TRBJ2-5 TRBV7-2 TRBD2 - TGTGCCAGCAGCTTAACACCAGCGGGATCGCAAGAGACCCAGTACTTC CASSLTPAGSQETQYF
TRBJ2-1 TRBV10-3 - - TGTGCCATCAGTCAGGACACTGCCTACAATGAGCAGTTCTTC CAISQDTAYNEQFF
TRBJ1-5 TRBV28 TRBD1 - TGTGCCAGCAGTTCCCCGGGACAGTCAAATCAGCCCCAGCATTTT CASSSPGQSNQPQHF
TRBJ2-3 TRBV30 - - TGTGCCTGGAGCCTCTTGGGGAGATCCACAGATACGCAGTATTTT CAWSLLGRSTDTQYF
TRBJ1-1 TRBV5-4 - - TGTGCCAGCAGCTTTCCACCGAACACTGAAGCTTTCTTT CASSFPPNTEAFF
TRBJ2-3 TRBV19 - - TGTGCCAGCTCCGACAGAGCCCTTACGTATTTT CASSDRALTYF
TRBJ2-5 TRBV7-2 TRBD2 - TGTGCCAGCAGCTTAGGTCTAGCGGGAGTAGGAGAGACCCAGTACTTC CASSLGLAGVGETQYF
TRBJ1-5 TRBV2 - - TGTGCCAGCAGCTCAGGGCGGTCTAGCAATCAGCCCCAGCATTTT CASSSGRSSNQPQHF
TRBJ1-3 TRBV7-9 - once TGTGCCAGCAGCTTGGTTCAGTTCACGGCCTCTGGAAACACCATATATTTT CASSLVQFTASGNTIYF
TRBJ1-1 TRBV30 TRBD1 - TGTGCCTGGAGTGGGACAGGAAAACAAGCTTTCTTT CAWSGTGKQAFF
TRBJ2-2 TRBV30 TRBD2 - TGTGCCTGGGAGAAAGGACTAGCGGCCGGGGAGCTGTTTTTT CAWEKGLAAGELFF
TRBJ1-5 TRBV6-6 - few TGTGCCAGCAGTTACGGGGATATATATAGCAATCAGCCCCAGCATTTT CASSYGDIYSNQPQHF
TRBJ1-5 TRBV27 - - TGTGCCAGCAGCTCGACGCGGGATCAGCCCCAGCATTTT CASSSTRDQPQHF
TRBJ2-5 TRBV7-9 TRBD2 - TGTGCCAGCAGCCTTAGCGGGAGAAGCGAGACCCAGTACTTC CASSLSGRSETQYF
TRBJ1-2 TRBV6-1 - - TGTGCCAGCAGTGAATCGTTGGTTGCGGAACGTCGAGGCTACACCTTC CASSESLVAERRGYTF
TRBJ2-7 TRBV28 TRBD2 - TGTGCCAGCAATATAGTAGCGGGAGTGCCCTACGAGCAGTACTTC CASNIVAGVPYEQYF
TRBJ1-1 TRBV5-1 TRBD1 - TGCGCCAGCAGCTGGCTGGGACAGGGGAACACTGAAGCTTTCTTT CASSWLGQGNTEAFF
TRBJ2-1 TRBV7-6 TRBD2 - TGTGCCAGCAGCTTAAACATAGCGGGAGTGCACAATGAGCAGTTCTTC CASSLNIAGVHNEQFF
TRBJ2-2 TRBV27 - - TGTGCCAGCAGTGAGAGGGAGGCCCACTCTGGAACCGGGGAGCTGTTTTTT CASSEREAHSGTGELFF
TRBJ1-3 TRBV28 - - TGTGCCAGCAGTTCCCCCTCGCAGACTGGAAACACCATATATTTT CASSSPSQTGNTIYF
TRBJ2-2 TRBV15 TRBD1 - TGTGCCACCAGTCGACAGGGAGACACCGGGGAGCTGTTTTTT CATSRQGDTGELFF
TRBJ2-7 TRBV7-2 - - TGTGCCAGCAGCTTAGCGAACCGAGAGCAGTACTTC CASSLANREQYF
TRBJ2-5 TRBV10-3 - - TGTGCCATCACGGACCGCTCGGAGGAGACCCAGTACTTC CAITDRSEETQYF
TRBJ1-2 TRBV7-9 TRBD1 - TGTGCCAGCAGCGCCGGGACAGGGGGCTACACCTTC CASSAGTGGYTF
TRBJ1-3 TRBV9 - - TGTGCCAGCAGAAGACACCGCTCTGGAAACACCATATATTTT CASRRHRSGNTIYF
TRBJ2-7 TRBV7-8 - - TGTGCCAGCACCCAAGGTGAGGCTGGCGGCGGCGAGCAGTACTTC CASTQGEAGGGEQYF
TRBJ2-7 TRBV9 TRBD2 - TGTGCCAGCAGCGAGACTAGCGGGACTTCCTACGAGCAGTACTTC CASSETSGTSYEQYF
TRBJ2-3 TRBV20-1 TRBD1 - TGCAGTGCTAAACCGGGACAGGAAGAGTATTTT CSAKPGQEEYF
TRBJ2-3 TRBV30 - - TGTGCCTGGAGTTATGAGCGGCTCTTCACAGATACGCAGTATTTT CAWSYERLFTDTQYF
TRBJ2-2 TRBV5-1 - - TGCGCCAGCAGCTTGGTCGCTAGTCCTACCGGGGAGCTGTTTTTT CASSLVASPTGELFF
TRBJ1-1 TRBV11-3 - few TGTGCCAGCGCCCTTGGACCGAACACTGAAGCTTTCTTT CASALGPNTEAFF
TRBJ2-7 TRBV7-8 - - TGTGCCAGCAGCGGAATAGGGGGCTCCTACGAGCAGTACTTC CASSGIGGSYEQYF
TRBJ2-7 TRBV6-5 TRBD1 once TGTGCCAGCCAGATTCAGGACAGGGAGGACGAGCAGTACTTC CASQIQDREDEQYF
TRBJ1-2 TRBV5-4 - - TGTGCCAGCAGCTTGGACAGGGATTATGGCTACACCTTC CASSLDRDYGYTF
TRBJ2-7 TRBV27 TRBD2 - TGTGCCAGCAGCCCCTCGGGGGGGGCTAACGAGCAGTACTTC CASSPSGGANEQYF
TRBJ1-4 TRBV10-3 - - TGTGCCATCAGTGAGGAACAGGAAGAAAAACTGTTTTTT CAISEEQEEKLFF
TRBJ2-5 TRBV28 - - TGTGCCAGCAGTCTCCGGACAGCACCCCAAGAGACCCAGTACTTC CASSLRTAPQETQYF
TRBJ2-7 TRBV28 TRBD1 - TGTGCCAGCAACGAATCCGGGACAGGCCTTTACGAGCAGTACTTC CASNESGTGLYEQYF
TRBJ2-7 TRBV6-5 - - TGTGCCAGCAGTTCCCGCCGGGAGCCCACCTACGAGCAGTACTTC CASSSRREPTYEQYF
TRBJ2-7 TRBV28 TRBD1 - TGTGCCAGCAGCCTTGACCCGACAGGGGTACGCGAGCAGTACTTC CASSLDPTGVREQYF
TRBJ2-7 TRBV7-2 TRBD2 - TGTGCCAGCAGCTTAGGGGCTAGCGGTGAGGGAGAGCAGTACTTC CASSLGASGEGEQYF
TRBJ1-2 TRBV7-2 - - TGTGCCAGCAGCTTAACCTCAGCAGAACCCTATGGCTACACCTTC CASSLTSAEPYGYTF
TRBJ2-7 TRBV2 - once TGTGCCAGCAGCCGGGACACCCACTCCTACGAGCAGTACTTC CASSRDTHSYEQYF
TRBJ1-1 TRBV19 - few TGTGCCAGTAGAGAAGTGAACACTGAAGCTTTCTTT CASREVNTEAFF
TRBJ2-7 TRBV10-3 - once TGTGCCATCAGTGAGTCGGCATTACACGAATCCGAGCAGTACTTC CAISESALHESEQYF
TRBJ1-2 TRBV5-1 TRBD1 - TGCGCCAGCAGCCCTCTGGGACAGGGGAAGGATGGCTATGGCTACACCTTC CASSPLGQGKDGYGYTF
TRBJ2-7 TRBV5-6 TRBD1 once TGTGCCAGCAGCTTTTGGGGACAGACTTCCTACGAGCAGTACTTC CASSFWGQTSYEQYF
TRBJ2-7 TRBV9 - - TGTGCCAGCAGCGTCGACCGGGGCGAGCAGTACTTC CASSVDRGEQYF
TRBJ1-5 TRBV27 TRBD1 - TGTGCCAGCAGTCCTCAGGGGGGAGGTCAGCCCCAGCATTTT CASSPQGGGQPQHF
TRBJ2-1 TRBV9 - - TGTGCCAGCAGCGTAACTGGTGTGGGAGTGGGTTACAATGAGCAGTTCTTC CASSVTGVGVGYNEQFF
TRBJ1-2 TRBV7-9 - - TGTGCCAGCAGCCATTACCCAGAGATCTATGGCTACACCTTC CASSHYPEIYGYTF
TRBJ2-7 TRBV28 - - TGTGCCAGCAGTTTAGCGGCCTTTATTTCCCACGAGCAGTACTTC CASSLAAFISHEQYF
TRBJ1-2 TRBV4-1 - - TGCGCCAGCAGCCAAGTATTTGCGGAGGACTATGGCTACACCTTC CASSQVFAEDYGYTF
TRBJ2-1 TRBV13 TRBD1 - TGTGCCAGCAGCTTAAGGGGGCGCGTCTACAATGAGCAGTTCTTC CASSLRGRVYNEQFF
TRBJ2-3 TRBV30 - - TGTGCCTGGAATCGAGGGACAGATACGCAGTATTTT CAWNRGTDTQYF